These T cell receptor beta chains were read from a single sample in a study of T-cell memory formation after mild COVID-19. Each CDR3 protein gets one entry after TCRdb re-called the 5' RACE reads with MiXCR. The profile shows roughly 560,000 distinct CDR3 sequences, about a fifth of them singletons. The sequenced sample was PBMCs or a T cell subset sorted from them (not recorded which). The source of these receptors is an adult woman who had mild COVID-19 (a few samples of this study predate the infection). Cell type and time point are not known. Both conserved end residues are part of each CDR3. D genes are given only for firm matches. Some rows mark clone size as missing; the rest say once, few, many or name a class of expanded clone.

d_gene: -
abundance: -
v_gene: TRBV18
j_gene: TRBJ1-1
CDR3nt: TGTGCCAGCTCATCAGCAGCTGTGAACACTGAAGCTTTCTTT
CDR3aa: CASSSAAVNTEAFF

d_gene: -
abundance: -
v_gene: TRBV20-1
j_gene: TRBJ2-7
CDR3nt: TGCAGTGCTAAGCCAGACTGGTCCTACGAGCAGTACTTC
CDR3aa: CSAKPDWSYEQYF

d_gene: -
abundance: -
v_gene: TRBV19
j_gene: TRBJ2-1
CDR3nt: TGTGCCAGTACCATACGAGCGGGCGTAAACAATGAGCAGTTCTTC
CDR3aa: CASTIRAGVNNEQFF

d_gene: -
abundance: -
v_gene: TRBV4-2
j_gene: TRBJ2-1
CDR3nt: TGTGCCAGCAGCCCGGGGGATACTAATGAGCAGTTCTTC
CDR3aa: CASSPGDTNEQFF

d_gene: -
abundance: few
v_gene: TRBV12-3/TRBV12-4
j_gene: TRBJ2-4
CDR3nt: TGTGCCAGCAGGCTCGCGGGGACTGGCATTCAGTACTTC
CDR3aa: CASRLAGTGIQYF

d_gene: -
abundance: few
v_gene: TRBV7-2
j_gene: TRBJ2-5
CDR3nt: TGTGCCAGCAGCTTCGACAGGAGGTGGGAGACCCAGTACTTC
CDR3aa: CASSFDRRWETQYF

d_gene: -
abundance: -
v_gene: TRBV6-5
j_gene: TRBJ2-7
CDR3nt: TGTGCCAGTGGAAGGGGTTCCTTGGGCGAGCAGTACTTC
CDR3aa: CASGRGSLGEQYF

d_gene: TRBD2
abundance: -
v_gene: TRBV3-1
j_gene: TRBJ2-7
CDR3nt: TGTGCCAGCAGCCACAGCGGGGGGGGCGAGCAGTACTTC
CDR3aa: CASSHSGGGEQYF

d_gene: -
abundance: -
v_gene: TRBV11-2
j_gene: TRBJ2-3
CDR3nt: TGTGCCAGCAGCACCTTAAACTGGGAAAGGGGCACAGATACGCAGTATTTT
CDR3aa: CASSTLNWERGTDTQYF

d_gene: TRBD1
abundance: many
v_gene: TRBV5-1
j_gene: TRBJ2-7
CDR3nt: TGTGCCAGCAGTTCCAGGGACAGCTCCTACGAGCAGTACTTC
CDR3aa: CASSSRDSSYEQYF

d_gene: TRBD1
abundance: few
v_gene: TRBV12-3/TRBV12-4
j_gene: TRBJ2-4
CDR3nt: TGTGCCAGCAGTCCAGGACAGGGATGGCAGTACTTC
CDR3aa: CASSPGQGWQYF

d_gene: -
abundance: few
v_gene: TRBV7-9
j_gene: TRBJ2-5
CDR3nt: TGTGCCAGCACCATCCCCGGCGACAATGCTGAGACCCAGTACTTC
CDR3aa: CASTIPGDNAETQYF

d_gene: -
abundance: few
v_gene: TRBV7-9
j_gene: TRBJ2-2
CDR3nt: TGTGCCAGCAGCTTAACAGGGTGGACCGGGGAGCTGTTTTTT
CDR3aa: CASSLTGWTGELFF

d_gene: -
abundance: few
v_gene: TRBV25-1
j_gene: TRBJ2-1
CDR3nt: TGTGCCAGCAGTGAACTTAGCAGGGGGACTTTTGATGAGCAGTTCTTC
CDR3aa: CASSELSRGTFDEQFF

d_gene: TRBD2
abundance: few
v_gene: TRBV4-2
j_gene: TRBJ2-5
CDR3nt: TGTGCCAGCAGTTTAGCGGGAGAGGGAGAGACCCAGTACTTC
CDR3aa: CASSLAGEGETQYF

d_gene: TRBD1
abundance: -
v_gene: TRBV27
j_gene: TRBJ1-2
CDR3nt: TGTGCCAGCAGTCCCGGACAGGTGGACTATGGCTACACCTTC
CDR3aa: CASSPGQVDYGYTF

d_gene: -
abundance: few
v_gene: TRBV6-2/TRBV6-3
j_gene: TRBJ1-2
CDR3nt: TGTGCCAGCACCGGGACGGAGCCCTTCGCTAACTATGGCTACACCTTC
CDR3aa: CASTGTEPFANYGYTF

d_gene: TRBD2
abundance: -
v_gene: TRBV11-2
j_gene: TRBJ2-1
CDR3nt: TGTGCCAGCAGCTTACCTCTAATGGGACTAGCGGGAGTATCCTACAATGAGCAGTTCTTC
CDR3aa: CASSLPLMGLAGVSYNEQFF

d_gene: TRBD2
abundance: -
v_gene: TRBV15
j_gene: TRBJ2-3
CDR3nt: TGTGCCACCAGCGACGCCACTACTAGCGGGTTCACAGATACGCAGTATTTT
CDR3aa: CATSDATTSGFTDTQYF

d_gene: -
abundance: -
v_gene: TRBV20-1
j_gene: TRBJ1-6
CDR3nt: TGCAGTGCTAGAGAAATCGGAGGGAATTCACCCCTCCACTTT
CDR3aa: CSAREIGGNSPLHF

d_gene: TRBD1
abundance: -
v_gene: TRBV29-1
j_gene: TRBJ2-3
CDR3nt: TGCAGCGTCACGACCGGGGACAGTCACACAGATACGCAGTATTTT
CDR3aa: CSVTTGDSHTDTQYF

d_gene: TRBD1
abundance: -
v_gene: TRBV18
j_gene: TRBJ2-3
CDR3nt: TGTGCCAGCTCACCACGGACAGGGAAGGGAGATACGCAGTATTTT
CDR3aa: CASSPRTGKGDTQYF

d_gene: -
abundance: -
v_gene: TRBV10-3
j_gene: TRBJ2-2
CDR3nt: TGTGCCATCAGGGGGACCACTAGGCTCACCGGGGAGCTGTTTTTT
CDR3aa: CAIRGTTRLTGELFF

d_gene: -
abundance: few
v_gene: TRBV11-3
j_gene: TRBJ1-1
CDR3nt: TGTGCCAGCAGCTTATCAGTTCTTAACACTGAAGCTTTCTTT
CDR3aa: CASSLSVLNTEAFF

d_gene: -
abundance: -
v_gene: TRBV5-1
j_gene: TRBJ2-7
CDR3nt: TGCGCCAGCAGGGATGGGACGGTAACCTACGAGCAGTACTTC
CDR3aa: CASRDGTVTYEQYF

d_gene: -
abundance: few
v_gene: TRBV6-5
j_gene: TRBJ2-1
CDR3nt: TGTGCCAGCAGTTACTTGGCTCCGGTAGCCAATGAGCAGTTCTTC
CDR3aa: CASSYLAPVANEQFF

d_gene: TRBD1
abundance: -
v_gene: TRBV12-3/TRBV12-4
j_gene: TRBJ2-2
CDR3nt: TGTGCCAGCAGCTCCGGACCCGGGACAGTGAACACCGGGGAGCTGTTTTTT
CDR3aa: CASSSGPGTVNTGELFF

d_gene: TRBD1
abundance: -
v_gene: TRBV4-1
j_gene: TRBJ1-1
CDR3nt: TGCGCCAGCAGCCCCGGACAGGGGGCATTGTACACTGAAGCTTTCTTT
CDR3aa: CASSPGQGALYTEAFF

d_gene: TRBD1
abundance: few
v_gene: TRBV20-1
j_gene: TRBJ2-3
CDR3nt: TGCAGTGCTGACAGGGGGCGCGGAGATACGCAGTATTTT
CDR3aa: CSADRGRGDTQYF

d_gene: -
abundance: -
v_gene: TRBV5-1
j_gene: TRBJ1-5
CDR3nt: TGCGCCAGCAGCTTGGGCGCAGCTAGCAATCAGCCCCAGCATTTT
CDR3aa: CASSLGAASNQPQHF

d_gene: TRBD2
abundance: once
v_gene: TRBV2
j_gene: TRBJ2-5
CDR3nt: TGTGCCAGCAGTGTGTTGGGACTACTTCAAGAGACCCAGTACTTC
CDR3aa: CASSVLGLLQETQYF

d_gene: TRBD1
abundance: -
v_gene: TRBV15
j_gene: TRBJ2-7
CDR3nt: TGTGCCACCAGCCTCAGTAGGACAGGGGGCCTCTACGAGCAGTACTTC
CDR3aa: CATSLSRTGGLYEQYF

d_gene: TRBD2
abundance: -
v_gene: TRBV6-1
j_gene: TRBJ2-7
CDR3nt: TGTGCCAGCAGTGAACAACTAGCGGGGGACGAGCAGTACTTC
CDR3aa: CASSEQLAGDEQYF

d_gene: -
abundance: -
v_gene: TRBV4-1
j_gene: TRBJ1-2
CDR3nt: TGCGCCAGCAGCCAAGGGGCCGAAGTAGGCTACACCTTC
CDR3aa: CASSQGAEVGYTF

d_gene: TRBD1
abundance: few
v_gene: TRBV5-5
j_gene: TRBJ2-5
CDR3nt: TGTGCCAGCAGCTTGGGACAGGGGGCATGGGAGACCCAGTACTTC
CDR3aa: CASSLGQGAWETQYF

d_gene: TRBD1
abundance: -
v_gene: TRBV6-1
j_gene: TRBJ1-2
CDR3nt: TGTGCCAGCAGGCAGACAGGGGTCTTCTATGGCTACACCTTC
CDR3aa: CASRQTGVFYGYTF

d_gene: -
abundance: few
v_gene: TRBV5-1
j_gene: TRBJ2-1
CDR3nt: TGCGCCAGCAGCTTGGCCGCAGGGCGGGATGAGCAGTTCTTC
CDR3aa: CASSLAAGRDEQFF

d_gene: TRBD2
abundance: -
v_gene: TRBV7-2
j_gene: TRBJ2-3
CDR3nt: TGTGCCAGCAGCTTAGGGGGGACTACCACAGATACGCAGTATTTT
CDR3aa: CASSLGGTTTDTQYF

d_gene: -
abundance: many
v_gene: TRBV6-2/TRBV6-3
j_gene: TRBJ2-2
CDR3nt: TGTGCCAGCAGTTACCTGCTGGAATTTTGGGTTGCAGTTCCCACAAACACCGGGGAGCTGTTTTTT
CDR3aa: CASSYLLEFWVAVPTNTGELFF

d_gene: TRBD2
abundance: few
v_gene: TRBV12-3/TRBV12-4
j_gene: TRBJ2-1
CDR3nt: TGTGCCAGCAGTAACCCTAGCGGGGGTTGGTACAATGAGCAGTTCTTC
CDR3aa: CASSNPSGGWYNEQFF

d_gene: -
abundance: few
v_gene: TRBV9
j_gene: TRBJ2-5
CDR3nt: TGTGCCAGCAGCGTAGAGTATTCAGGAGAGACCCAGTACTTC
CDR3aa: CASSVEYSGETQYF

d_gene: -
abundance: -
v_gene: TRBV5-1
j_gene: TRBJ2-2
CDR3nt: TGCGCCAGCAGCCTAGAGTGGGACACCTCCACCGGGGAGCTGTTTTTT
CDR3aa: CASSLEWDTSTGELFF

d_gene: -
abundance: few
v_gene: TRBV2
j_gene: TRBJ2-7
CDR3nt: TGTGCCAGCAGTGTCGGTGACAGGCGAGTTGACGAGCAGTACTTC
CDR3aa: CASSVGDRRVDEQYF

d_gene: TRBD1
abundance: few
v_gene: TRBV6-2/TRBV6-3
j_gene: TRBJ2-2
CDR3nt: TGTGCCAGCAGTTACCCCACAGGGGCAGGGGAGCTGTTTTTT
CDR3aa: CASSYPTGAGELFF

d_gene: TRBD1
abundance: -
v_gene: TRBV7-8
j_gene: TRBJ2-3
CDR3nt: TGTGCCAGCAGCTCTGGAATGACAGGACAGGCTAGCACAGATACGCAGTATTTT
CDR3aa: CASSSGMTGQASTDTQYF

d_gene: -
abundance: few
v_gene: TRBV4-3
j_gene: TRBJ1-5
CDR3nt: TGCGCCAGCAGCCAAGGGGTTGCGGGTGGCAATCAGCCCCAGCATTTT
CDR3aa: CASSQGVAGGNQPQHF

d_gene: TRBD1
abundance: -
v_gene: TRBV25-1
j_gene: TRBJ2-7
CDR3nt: TGTGCCAGCAGTGAATGCGCAGGGGGCATCTACGAGCAGTACTTC
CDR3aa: CASSECAGGIYEQYF

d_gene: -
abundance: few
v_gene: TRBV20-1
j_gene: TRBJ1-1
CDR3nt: TGCAGTGCTAGAGAGACGAAGGGAGCTAACACTGAAGCTTTCTTT
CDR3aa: CSARETKGANTEAFF